The clone carrying this TCR beta chain was seen at least ten times. The antigen is undetermined. This sample stems from a study of T cells after yellow fever vaccination. Study information: With SMART-Seq v4 Ultra Low Input, the fractions containing low cell numbers were prepared. Study-level points and caveats: Few clonotypes appeared in both CD4 and CD8 compartments. Post-booster repertoires again held most primary-vaccination clones (roughly 95% CD4, 85% to 90% CD8).

This CDR3 has 15 amino acids. From the 5' RACE reads, TCRdb called clonotypes with MiXCR, one entry per CDR3 protein. The data show some 150,000 distinct CDR3 sequences, about 6.9% seen once. The chain uses TRBV21-1 and TRBJ2-7; the DNA was not used to check the table's D call, TRBD1. TRBV21-1 is an annotated pseudogene. This TCR was sampled from a man aged 25-45 years who received the YFV17D yellow fever vaccine. Sequenced here: CD4+ T cells sorted from PBMCs, sampled 10 days after the yellow fever booster vaccination. CDR3 amino acids: CASSEKTGGVYEQYF. CDR3 nucleotide sequence: TGTGCCAGCAGCGAGAAGACAGGGGGCGTCTACGAGCAGTACTTC.